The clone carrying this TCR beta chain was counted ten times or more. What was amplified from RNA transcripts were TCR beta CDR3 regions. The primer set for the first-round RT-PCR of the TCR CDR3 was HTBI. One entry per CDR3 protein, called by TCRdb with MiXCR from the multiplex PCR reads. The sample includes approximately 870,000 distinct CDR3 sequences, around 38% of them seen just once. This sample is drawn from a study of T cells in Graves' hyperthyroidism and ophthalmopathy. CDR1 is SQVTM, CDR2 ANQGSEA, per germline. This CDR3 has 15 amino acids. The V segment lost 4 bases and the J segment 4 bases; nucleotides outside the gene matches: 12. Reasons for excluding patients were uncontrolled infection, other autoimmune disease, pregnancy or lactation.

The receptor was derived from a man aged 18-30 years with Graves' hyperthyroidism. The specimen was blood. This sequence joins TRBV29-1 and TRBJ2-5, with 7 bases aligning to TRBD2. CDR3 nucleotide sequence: TGCAGCGTTGTGGGAGGGGATCGTCGAAGAGAGACCCAGTACTTC. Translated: CSVVGGDRRRETQYF. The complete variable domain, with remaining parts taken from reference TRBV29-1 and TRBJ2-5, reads SAVISQKPSRDICQRGTSLTIQCQVDSQVTMMFWYRQQPGQSLTLIATANQGSEATYESGFVIDKFPISRPNLTFSTLTVSNMSPEDSSIYLCSVVGGDRRRETQYFGPGTRLLVL.